This T cell receptor (beta chain) was observed in a study of OX40 agonist ivuxolimab in advanced cancers. The method was immunoSEQ multiplex PCR; TCRdb's version includes in-frame clones alone and lacks a portion of them. The sample lists about 25,000 clones, more than 75% occurring once. V was pared by 7 bases and J by 1 base, with 13 bases between. The germline gives CDR1 SNHLY, CDR2 FYNNEI. This CDR3 comprises 14 residues. Source: CD4+ or CD8+ T cells sorted from blood, taken in a trial of the OX40 agonist ivuxolimab. The receptor was isolated from an adult with an advanced solid tumor such as melanoma, head and neck, liver or kidney cancer. The chain joins TRBV2 to TRBJ1-1, with D tentatively TRBD1 (5 bases). CDR3 residues: CASNGRGGNTEAFF. CDR3 bases: TGTGCCAGCAATGGTCGGGGGGGGAACACTGAAGCTTTCTTT.